One TCR beta chain is described in this entry. Antigen specificity is unknown. Total RNA, at least 5 micrograms per sample, came from PBMCs. For the second PCR, which ran for roughly 6 to 11 cycles, a sample-barcoded 5' primer and a J-beta primer mix were used. CDR3-containing paired-end reads numbered at least 2.5 million in each sample. TCRdb analysed the 5' RACE reads with MiXCR anew, one entry per CDR3 protein. The table shows around 990,000 distinct CDR3 sequences, with roughly two fifths occurring only once. The sample originates from a study of blood T cells in healthy people across ages. Regarding the study as a whole: It was held that the diversity estimates obtained from one million T cells were underestimates. Long-lived donors had more naive CD4+ cells and higher diversity than aged donors.

The CDR3 spans 14 residues. V lost 4 bases to trimming and J lost 6 bases; unmatched junction nucleotides: 4. Germline assignment: CDR1 LGHNA and CDR2 YSLEER. Sequencing was done on a sample of blood. V gene TRBV4-3 combines with J gene TRBJ2-1; 9 bases agree with TRBD1. The TCR comes from a man aged 18 to 29 in good health. The CDR3, as DNA: TGCGCCAGCAGCCCCAAGGACAGGGGCAATGAGCAGTTCTTC. Amino acid sequence: CASSPKDRGNEQFF.